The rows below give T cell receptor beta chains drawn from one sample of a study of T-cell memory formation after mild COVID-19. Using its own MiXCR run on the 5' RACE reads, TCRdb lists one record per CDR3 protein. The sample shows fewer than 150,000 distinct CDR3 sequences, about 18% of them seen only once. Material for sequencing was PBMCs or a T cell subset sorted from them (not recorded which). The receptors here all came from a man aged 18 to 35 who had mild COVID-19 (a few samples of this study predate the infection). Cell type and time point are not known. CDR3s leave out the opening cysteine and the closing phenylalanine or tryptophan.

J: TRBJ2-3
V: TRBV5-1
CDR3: ASSSKQGSGTDTQY

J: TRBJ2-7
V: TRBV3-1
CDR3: ASSLSGTLASEQY

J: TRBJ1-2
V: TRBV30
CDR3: ACTGTGGLRYT

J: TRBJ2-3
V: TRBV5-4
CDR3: ASSLRAQRGTDTQY

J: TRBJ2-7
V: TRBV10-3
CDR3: AISGDINSYEQY

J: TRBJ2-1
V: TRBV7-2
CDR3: ASSSELGWGVEQF

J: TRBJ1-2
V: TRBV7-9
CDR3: ASSLDTGTPYGYT

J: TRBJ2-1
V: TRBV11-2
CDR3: ASSRTSGAYNEQF

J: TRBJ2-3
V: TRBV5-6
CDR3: ASSRTGTVPDTQY

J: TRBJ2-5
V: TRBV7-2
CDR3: ASSLVGGPSIQTQY

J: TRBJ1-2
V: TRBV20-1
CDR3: SVRDGGYYGYT

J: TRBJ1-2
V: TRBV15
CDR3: ATSRDLTGWSGYT

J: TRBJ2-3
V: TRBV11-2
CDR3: ASSRLKGPGHTDTQY

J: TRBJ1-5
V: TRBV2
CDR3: ASKPGTAQGHQPQH

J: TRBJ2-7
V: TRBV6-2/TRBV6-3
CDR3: ASLTRDKYYEQY

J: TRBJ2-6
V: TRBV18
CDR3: ASSRYRGYSGANVLT

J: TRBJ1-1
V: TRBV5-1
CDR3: ASSSFTQSTEAF

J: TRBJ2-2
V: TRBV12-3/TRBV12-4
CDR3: ASSFRGELF

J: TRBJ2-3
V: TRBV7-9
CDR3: ASSPVAGPSTDTQY

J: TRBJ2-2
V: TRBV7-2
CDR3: ASRRGGRDAGTGELF

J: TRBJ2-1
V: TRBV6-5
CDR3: ASSWTGDEQF

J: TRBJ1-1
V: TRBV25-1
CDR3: ASAGQGNTEAF

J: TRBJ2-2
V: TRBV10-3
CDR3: AIRRQGATGELF

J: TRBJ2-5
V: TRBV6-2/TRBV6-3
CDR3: ASSYVWNQETQY

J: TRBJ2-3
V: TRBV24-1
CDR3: ATSDTPGGDTQY

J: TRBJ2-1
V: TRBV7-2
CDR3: ASSLASGYNEQF

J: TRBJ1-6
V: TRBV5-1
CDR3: ASSPGAGTGYNSPLH

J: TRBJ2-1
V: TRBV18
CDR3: ASSTTSGAEGEQF

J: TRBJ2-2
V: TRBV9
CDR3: ASSVASGENTGELF

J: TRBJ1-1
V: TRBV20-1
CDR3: SARDQRANTEAF

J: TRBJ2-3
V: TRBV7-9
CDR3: ASSLEGHTDTQY

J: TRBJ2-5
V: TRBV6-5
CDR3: ASSYGGLAGGSTQY

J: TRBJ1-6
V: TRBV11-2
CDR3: ASSRAPGGPSPLH

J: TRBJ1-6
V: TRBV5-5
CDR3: ASSSTGLNSPLH

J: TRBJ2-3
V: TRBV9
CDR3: ASSDGPGGDTQY

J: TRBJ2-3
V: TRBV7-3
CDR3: ASSSVAGTDTQY

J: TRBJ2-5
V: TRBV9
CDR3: ASREESAGPGSGTQY

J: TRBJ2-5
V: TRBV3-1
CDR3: ASSQEGRVGETQY

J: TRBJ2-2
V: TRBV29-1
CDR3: SVAGTGIGGEPGELF

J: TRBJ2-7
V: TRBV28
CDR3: ASTARSDEQY

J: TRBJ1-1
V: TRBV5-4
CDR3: ASSTSRGLRTEAF

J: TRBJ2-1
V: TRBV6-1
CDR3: ASRTPGLAYNEQF

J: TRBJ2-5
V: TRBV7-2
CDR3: ASSLFLAGGGETQY